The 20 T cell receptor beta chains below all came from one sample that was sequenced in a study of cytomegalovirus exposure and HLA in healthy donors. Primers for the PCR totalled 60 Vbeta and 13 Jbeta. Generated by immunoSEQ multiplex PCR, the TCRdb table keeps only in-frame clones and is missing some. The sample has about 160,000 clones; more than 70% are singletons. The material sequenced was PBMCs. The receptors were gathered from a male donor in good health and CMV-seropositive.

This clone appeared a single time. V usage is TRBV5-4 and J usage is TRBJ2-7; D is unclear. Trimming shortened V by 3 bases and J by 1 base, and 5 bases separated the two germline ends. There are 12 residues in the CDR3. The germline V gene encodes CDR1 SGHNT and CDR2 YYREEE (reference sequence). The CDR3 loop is CASSSTSYEQYF. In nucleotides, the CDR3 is TGTGCCAGCAGCTCAACATCCTACGAGCAGTACTTC.

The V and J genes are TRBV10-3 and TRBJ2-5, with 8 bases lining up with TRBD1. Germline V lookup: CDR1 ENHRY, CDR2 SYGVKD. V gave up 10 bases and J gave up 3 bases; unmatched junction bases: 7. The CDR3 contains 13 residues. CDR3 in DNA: TGTGCCACCAACCAGGGGGCGGAAGAGACCCAGTACTTC. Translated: CATNQGAEETQYF.

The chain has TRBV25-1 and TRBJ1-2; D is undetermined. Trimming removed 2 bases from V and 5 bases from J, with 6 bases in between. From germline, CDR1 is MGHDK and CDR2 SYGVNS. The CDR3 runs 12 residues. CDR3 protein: CASSETVYGYTF. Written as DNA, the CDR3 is TGTGCCAGCAGTGAAACGGTGTATGGCTACACCTTC.

CDR3 loop: CASSKAGTSSGNTIYF. In nucleotides, the CDR3 is TGTGCCAGCAGCAAAGCGGGGACAAGCTCTGGAAACACCATATATTTT. The V and J genes are TRBV21-1 and TRBJ1-3; TRBD1 is the table's D call, not checked against the DNA. TRBV21-1 is a documented pseudogene. The CDR3 is 16 residues long.

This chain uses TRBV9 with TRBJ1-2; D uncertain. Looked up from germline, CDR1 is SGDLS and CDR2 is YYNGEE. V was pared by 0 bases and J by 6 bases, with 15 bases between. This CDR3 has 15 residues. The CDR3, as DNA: TGTGCCAGCAGCGTAGAAAGCCACCCCCAGGATGGCTACACCTTC. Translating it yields CASSVESHPQDGYTF.

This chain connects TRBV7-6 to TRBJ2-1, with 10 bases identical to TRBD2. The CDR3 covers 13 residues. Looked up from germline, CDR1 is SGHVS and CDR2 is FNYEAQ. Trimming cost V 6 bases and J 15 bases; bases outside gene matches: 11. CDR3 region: CASSLLAGHGPFF. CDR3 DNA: TGTGCCAGCAGTTTACTAGCGGGACACGGTCCGTTCTTC.

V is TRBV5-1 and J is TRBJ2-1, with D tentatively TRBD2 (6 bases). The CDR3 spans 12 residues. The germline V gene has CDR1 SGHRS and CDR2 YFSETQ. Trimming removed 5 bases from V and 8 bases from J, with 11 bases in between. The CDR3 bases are TGCGCCAGCAGGGAGGGGACCGATGAGCAGTTCTTC. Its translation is CASREGTDEQFF. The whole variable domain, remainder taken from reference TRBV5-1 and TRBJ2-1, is KAGVTQTPRYLIKTRGQQVTLSCSPISGHRSVSWYQQTPGQGLQFLFEYFSETQRNKGNFPGRFSGRQFSNSRSEMNVSTLELGDSALYLCASREGTDEQFFGPGTRLTVL.

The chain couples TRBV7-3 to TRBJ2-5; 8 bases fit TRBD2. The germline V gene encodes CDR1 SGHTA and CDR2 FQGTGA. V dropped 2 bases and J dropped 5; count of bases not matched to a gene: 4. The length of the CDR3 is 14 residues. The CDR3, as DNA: TGTGCCAGCAGCTTAGGCGGGGGGTTGGAGACCCAGTACTTC. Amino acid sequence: CASSLGGGLETQYF.

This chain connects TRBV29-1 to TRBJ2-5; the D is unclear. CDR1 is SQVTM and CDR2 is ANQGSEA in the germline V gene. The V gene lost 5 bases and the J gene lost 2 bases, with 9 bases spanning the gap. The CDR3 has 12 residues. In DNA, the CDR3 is TGCAGCGTTCGTTGGCAGCAAGAGACCCAGTACTTC. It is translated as CSVRWQQETQYF.

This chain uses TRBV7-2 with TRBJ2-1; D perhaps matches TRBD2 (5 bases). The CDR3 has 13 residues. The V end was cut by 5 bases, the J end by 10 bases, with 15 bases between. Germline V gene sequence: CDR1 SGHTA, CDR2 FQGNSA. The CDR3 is CASSPLGDGEQFF. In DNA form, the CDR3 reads TGTGCCAGCAGCCCCTTGGGAGATGGAGAGCAGTTCTTC.

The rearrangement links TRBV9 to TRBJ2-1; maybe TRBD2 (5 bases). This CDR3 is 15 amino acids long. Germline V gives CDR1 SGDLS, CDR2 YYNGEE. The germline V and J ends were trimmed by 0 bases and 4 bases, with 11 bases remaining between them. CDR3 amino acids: CASSVASGGYNEQFF. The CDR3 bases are TGTGCCAGCAGCGTAGCAAGCGGAGGTTACAATGAGCAGTTCTTC.

The CDR3 loop reads CASSFARGGKNTEAFF. The CDR3 nucleotides are TGTGCCAGCAGTTTTGCCCGCGGCGGAAAGAACACTGAAGCTTTCTTT. The gene calls are TRBV28 and TRBJ1-1; unclear D gene. V was trimmed by 3 bases and J by 1 base, leaving 15 bases between them. This CDR3 contains 16 residues. CDR1 is MDHEN and CDR2 is SYDVKM in the germline V gene.

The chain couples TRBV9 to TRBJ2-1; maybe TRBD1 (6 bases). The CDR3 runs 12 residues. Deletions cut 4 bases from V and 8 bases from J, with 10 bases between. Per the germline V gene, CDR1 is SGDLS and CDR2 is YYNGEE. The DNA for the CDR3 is TGTGCCAGCAGCCCACAGGGAGATGAGCAGTTCTTC. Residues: CASSPQGDEQFF.

CDR3 residues: CASSTDGGNTIYF. Written as DNA, the CDR3 is TGTGCCAGCAGCACAGATGGGGGAAACACCATATATTTT. The rearrangement joins TRBV7-9 to TRBJ1-3; D is ambiguous. Trimming removed 5 bases from V and 4 bases from J, with 9 bases in between. The CDR3 has 13 amino acids. Germline V gene sequence: CDR1 SEHNR, CDR2 FQNEAQ (reference sequence).

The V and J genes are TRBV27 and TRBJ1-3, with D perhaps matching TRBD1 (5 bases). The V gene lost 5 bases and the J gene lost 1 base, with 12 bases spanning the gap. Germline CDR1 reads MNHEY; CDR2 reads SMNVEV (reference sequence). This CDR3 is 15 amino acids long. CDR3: CASSARGGSGNTIYF. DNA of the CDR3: TGTGCCAGCAGTGCCCGGGGGGGGTCTGGAAACACCATATATTTT.

As DNA, the CDR3 is TGTGCCAGCAGCGTCGACTGGAGGGGGGGCAAATACACCGGGGAGCTGTTTTTT. It codes for CASSVDWRGGKYTGELFF. V is TRBV9 and J is TRBJ2-2, with a tentative D call TRBD2 (7 bases). The ends were cut back, 2 bases at V and 3 bases at J, with 20 bases in the middle. Germline V CDR1 and CDR2: SGDLS, YYNGEE. The CDR3 totals 18 residues.

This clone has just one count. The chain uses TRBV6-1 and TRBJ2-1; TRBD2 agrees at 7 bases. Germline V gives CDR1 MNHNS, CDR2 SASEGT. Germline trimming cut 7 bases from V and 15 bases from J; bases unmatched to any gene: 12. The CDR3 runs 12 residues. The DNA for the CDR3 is TGTGCCAGCACCCGGAGCCGACTAGCCCTGTTCTTC. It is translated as CASTRSRLALFF.

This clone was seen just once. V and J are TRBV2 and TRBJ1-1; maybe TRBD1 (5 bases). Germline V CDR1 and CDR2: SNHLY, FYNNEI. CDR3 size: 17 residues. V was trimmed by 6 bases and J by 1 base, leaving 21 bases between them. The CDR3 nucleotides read TGTGCCAGCAGGGAATACCAATGGGGCTCGGCGAACACTGAAGCTTTCTTT. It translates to CASREYQWGSANTEAFF.

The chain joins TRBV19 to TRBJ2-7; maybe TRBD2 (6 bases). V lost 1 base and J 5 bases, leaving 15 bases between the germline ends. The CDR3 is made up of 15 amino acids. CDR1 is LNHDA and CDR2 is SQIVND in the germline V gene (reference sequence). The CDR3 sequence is CASSIVLGRLDEQYF. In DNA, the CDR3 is TGTGCCAGTAGTATAGTTCTCGGGAGACTCGACGAGCAGTACTTC.

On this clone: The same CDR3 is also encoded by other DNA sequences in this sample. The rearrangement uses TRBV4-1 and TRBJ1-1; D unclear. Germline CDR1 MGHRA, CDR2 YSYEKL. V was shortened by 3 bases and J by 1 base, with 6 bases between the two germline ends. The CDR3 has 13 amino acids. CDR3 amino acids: CASSQAGNTEAFF. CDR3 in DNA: TGCGCCAGCAGCCAGGCAGGGAACACTGAAGCTTTCTTT.